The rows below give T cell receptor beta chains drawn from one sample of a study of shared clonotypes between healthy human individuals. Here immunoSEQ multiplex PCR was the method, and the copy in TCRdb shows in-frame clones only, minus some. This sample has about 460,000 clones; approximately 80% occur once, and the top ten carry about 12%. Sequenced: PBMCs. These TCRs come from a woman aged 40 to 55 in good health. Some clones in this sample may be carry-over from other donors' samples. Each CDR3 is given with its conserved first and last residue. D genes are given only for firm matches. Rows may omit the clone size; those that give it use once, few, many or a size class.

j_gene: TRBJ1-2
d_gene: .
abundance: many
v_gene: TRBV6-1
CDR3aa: CASTFSGVGGYTF
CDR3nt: TGTGCCAGCACCTTCTCAGGGGTTGGTGGCTACACCTTC

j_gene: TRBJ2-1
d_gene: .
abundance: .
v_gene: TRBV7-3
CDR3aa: CASSPAGGNKQFF
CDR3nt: TGTGCCAGCAGCCCCGCCGGCGGCAATAAGCAGTTCTTC

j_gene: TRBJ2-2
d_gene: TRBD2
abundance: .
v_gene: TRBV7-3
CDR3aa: CASSLKATSNTGELFF
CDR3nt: TGTGCCAGCAGCTTAAAGGCGACTAGCAACACCGGGGAGCTGTTTTTT

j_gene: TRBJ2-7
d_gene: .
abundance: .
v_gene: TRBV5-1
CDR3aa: CASSNGGYYEQYF
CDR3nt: TGCGCCAGCAGCAACGGGGGCTACTACGAGCAGTACTTC

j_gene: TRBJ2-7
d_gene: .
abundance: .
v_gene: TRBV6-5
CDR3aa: CASSYGRVYEQYF
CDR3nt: TGTGCCAGCAGTTACGGCAGGGTCTACGAGCAGTACTTC

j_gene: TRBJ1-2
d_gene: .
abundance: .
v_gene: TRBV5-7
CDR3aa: CASSLGPGWSGYTF
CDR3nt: TGTGCCAGCAGCTTGGGCCCGGGTTGGAGTGGCTACACCTTC

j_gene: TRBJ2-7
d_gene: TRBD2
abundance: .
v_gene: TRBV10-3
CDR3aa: CAISGLAGVDEQYF
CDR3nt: TGTGCCATTTCGGGACTAGCGGGAGTGGACGAGCAGTACTTC

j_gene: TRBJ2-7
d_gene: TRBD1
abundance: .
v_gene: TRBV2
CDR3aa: CASSRTGGPYEQYF
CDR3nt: TGTGCCAGCAGTCGGACAGGGGGTCCGTACGAGCAGTACTTC

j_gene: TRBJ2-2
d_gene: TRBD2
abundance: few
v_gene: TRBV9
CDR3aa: CASSTGLADYTGELFF
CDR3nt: TGTGCCAGCAGCACAGGACTAGCGGATTACACCGGGGAGCTGTTTTTT

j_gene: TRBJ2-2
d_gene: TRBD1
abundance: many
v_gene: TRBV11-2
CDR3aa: CASSSGTARGELFF
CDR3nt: TGTGCCAGCAGCTCCGGGACAGCGCGCGGGGAGCTGTTTTTT

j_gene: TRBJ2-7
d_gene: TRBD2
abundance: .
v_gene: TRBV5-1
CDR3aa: CASSPTGGVHEQYF
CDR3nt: TGCGCCAGCAGCCCAACTGGGGGGGTACACGAGCAGTACTTC

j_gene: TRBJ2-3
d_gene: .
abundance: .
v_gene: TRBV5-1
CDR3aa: CASSPLGGSTDTQYF
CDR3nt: TGCGCCAGCAGCCCCCTCGGAGGGAGCACAGATACGCAGTATTTT

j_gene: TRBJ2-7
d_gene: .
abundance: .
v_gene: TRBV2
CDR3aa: CASRGGQSLEQYF
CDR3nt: TGTGCCAGCAGGGGGGGACAGTCTTTGGAGCAGTACTTC

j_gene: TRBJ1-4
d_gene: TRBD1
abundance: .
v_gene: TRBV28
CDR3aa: CASSGDRVDEKLFF
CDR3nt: TGTGCCAGCAGTGGGGACAGGGTCGATGAAAAACTGTTTTTT

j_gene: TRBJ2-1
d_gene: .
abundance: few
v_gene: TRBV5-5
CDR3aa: CASRKTSYNEQFF
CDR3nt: TGTGCCAGCAGGAAAACTAGCTACAATGAGCAGTTCTTC

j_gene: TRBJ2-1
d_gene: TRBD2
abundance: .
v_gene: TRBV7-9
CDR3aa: CASSSGTSLTGEQFF
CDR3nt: TGTGCCAGCAGCTCGGGGACTAGCTTGACGGGTGAGCAGTTCTTC

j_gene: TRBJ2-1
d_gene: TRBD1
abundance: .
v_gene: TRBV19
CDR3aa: CASYGTGRYNEQFF
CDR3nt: TGTGCCAGTTATGGGACAGGCCGATACAATGAGCAGTTCTTC

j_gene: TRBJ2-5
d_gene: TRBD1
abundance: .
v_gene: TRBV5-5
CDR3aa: CASSPGTGGQETQYF
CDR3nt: TGTGCCAGCAGCCCTGGGACAGGGGGGCAGGAGACCCAGTACTTC

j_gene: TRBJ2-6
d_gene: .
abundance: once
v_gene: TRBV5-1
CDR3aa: CASSPGPPGANVLTF
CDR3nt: TGCGCCAGCAGCCCTGGACCCCCTGGGGCCAACGTCCTGACTTTC

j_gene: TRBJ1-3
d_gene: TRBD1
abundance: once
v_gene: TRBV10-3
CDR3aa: CATTGEPGNTIYF
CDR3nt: TGTGCCACCACAGGGGAGCCTGGAAACACCATATATTTT

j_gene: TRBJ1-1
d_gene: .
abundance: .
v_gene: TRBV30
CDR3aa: CAWNVSEAFF
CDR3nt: TGTGCCTGGAATGTCAGCGAGGCTTTCTTT

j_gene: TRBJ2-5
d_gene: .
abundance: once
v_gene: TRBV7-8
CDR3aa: CASSLVSGVPETQYF
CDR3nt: TGTGCCAGCAGCTTAGTTTCCGGGGTTCCAGAGACCCAGTACTTC

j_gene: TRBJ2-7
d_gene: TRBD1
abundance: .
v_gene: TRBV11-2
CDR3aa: CASSPGTGLYEQYF
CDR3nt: TGTGCCAGCAGCCCCGGGACAGGGCTCTACGAGCAGTACTTC

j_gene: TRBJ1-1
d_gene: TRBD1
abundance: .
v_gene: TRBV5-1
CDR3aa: CASSPGTGGTEAFF
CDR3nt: TGCGCCAGCAGCCCGGGAACAGGGGGCACTGAAGCTTTCTTT

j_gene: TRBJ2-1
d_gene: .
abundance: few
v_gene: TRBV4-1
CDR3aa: CASSGDSYNEQFF
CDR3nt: TGCGCCAGCAGCGGGGACTCCTACAATGAGCAGTTCTTC

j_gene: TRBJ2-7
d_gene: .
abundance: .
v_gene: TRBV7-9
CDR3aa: CASSLLSGNYEQYF
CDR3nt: TGTGCCAGCAGCTTACTTAGCGGCAACTACGAGCAGTACTTC

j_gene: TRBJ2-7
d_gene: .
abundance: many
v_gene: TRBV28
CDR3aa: CASSLRSALPYEQYF
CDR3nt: TGTGCCAGCAGTTTGCGTTCCGCTCTACCCTACGAGCAGTACTTC

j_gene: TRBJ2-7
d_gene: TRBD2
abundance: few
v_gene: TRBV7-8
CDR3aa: CASSEIGGRPYEQYF
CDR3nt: TGTGCCAGCAGCGAGATTGGCGGGAGGCCCTACGAGCAGTACTTC

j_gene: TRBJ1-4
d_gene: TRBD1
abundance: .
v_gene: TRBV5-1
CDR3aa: CASSSGQGDEKLFF
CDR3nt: TGCGCCAGCAGCTCCGGACAGGGAGACGAAAAACTGTTTTTT

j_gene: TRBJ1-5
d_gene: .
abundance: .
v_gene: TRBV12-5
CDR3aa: CASGTHSNQPQRF
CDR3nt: TGTGCTAGTGGAACACATAGCAATCAGCCCCAGCGTTTT

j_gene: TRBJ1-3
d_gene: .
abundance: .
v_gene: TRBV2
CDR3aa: CASSEAGGSGNTIYF
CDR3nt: TGTGCCAGCAGTGAAGCGGGGGGGTCCGGAAACACCATATATTTT

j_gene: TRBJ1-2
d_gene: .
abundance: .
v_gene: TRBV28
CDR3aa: CASSPQGPGYTF
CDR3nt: TGTGCCAGCAGTCCGCAGGGTCCGGGCTACACCTTC

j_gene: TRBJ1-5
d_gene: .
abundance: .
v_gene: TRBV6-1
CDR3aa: CASSRVSQPQHF
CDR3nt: TGTGCCAGCAGTAGGGTTAGTCAGCCCCAGCATTTT

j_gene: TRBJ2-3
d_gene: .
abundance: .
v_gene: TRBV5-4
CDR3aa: CASSLASADTQYF
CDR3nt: TGTGCCAGCAGCTTGGCATCGGCAGATACGCAGTATTTT

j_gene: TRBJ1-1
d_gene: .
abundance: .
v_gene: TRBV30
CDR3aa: CAWRIRLNTEAFF
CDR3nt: TGTGCCTGGAGAATTAGGTTGAACACTGAAGCTTTCTTT

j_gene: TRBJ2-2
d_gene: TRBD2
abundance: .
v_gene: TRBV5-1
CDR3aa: CASSRTSGSGELFF
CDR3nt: TGCGCCAGCTCGAGGACTAGCGGGTCTGGGGAGCTGTTTTTT

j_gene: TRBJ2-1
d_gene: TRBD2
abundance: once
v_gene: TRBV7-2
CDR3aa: CASSLIVGLAGEYNEQFF
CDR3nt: TGTGCCAGCAGCTTAATAGTTGGGCTAGCGGGAGAGTACAATGAGCAGTTCTTC

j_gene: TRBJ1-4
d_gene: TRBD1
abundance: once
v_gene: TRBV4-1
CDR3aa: CASSTGDTSTNEKLFF
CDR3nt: TGCGCCAGCAGTACAGGGGATACGTCAACTAATGAAAAACTGTTTTTT

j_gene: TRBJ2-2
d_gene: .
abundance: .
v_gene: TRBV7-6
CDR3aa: CASSLRAPSRELFF
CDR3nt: TGTGCCAGCAGCCTCCGGGCCCCGAGTAGGGAGCTGTTTTTT

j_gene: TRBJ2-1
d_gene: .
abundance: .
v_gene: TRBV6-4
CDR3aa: CASSEGRGIDEQFF
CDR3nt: TGTGCCAGCAGTGAAGGGAGAGGGATCGATGAGCAGTTCTTC

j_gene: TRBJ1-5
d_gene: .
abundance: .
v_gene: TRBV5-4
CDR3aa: CASSLDGRAQPQHF
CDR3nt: TGTGCCAGCAGCTTGGATGGCAGGGCTCAGCCCCAGCATTTT

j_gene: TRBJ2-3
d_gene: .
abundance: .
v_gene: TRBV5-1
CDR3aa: CASSLYSGGGTDTQYF
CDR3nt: TGCGCCAGCAGCTTGTACAGCGGCGGAGGCACAGATACGCAGTATTTT

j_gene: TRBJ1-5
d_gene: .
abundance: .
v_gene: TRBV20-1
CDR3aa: CSARDNQPQHF
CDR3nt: TGCAGTGCTAGAGACAATCAGCCCCAGCATTTT

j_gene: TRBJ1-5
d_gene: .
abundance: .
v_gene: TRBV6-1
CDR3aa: CASSDWPRDQPQHF
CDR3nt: TGTGCCAGCAGTGATTGGCCCCGAGATCAGCCCCAGCATTTT

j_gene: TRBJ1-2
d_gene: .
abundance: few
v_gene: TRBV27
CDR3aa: CASSSRSGTYGYTF
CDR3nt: TGTGCCAGCAGTTCCCGCTCCGGGACCTATGGCTACACCTTC

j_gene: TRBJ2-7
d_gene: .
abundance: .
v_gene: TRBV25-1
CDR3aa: CASTRSPSYEQYF
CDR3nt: TGTGCCAGCACCAGGTCGCCCTCCTACGAGCAGTACTTC

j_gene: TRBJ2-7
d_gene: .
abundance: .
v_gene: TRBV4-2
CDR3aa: CASSQEWERRYEQYF
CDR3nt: TGTGCCAGCAGCCAAGAGTGGGAGAGACGATACGAGCAGTACTTC

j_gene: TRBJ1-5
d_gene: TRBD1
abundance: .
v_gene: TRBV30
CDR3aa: CAFRDRLDQPQHF
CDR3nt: TGTGCCTTCCGGGACAGGCTGGATCAGCCCCAGCATTTT

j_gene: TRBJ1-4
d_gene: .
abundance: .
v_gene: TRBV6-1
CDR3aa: CASRKDRTNEKLFF
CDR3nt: TGTGCCAGCAGAAAGGACAGAACTAATGAAAAACTGTTTTTT

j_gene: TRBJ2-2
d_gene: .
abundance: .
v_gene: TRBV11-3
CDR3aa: CASSLYGPGTGELFF
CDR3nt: TGTGCCAGCAGCTTATACGGCCCCGGGACCGGGGAGCTGTTTTTT

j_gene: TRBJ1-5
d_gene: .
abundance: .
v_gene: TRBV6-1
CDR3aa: CASSEGWVRSNQPQHF
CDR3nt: TGTGCCAGCAGTGAAGGATGGGTACGCAGCAATCAGCCCCAGCATTTT

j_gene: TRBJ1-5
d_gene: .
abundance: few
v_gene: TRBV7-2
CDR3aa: CASSLFGQGNQPQHF
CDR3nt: TGTGCCAGCAGCTTATTCGGGCAGGGGAATCAGCCCCAGCATTTT

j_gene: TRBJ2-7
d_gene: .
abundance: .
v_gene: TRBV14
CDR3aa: CASSQGNSYEQYF
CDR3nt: TGTGCCAGCAGCCAAGGGAACTCCTACGAGCAGTACTTC